These T cell receptor beta chains were read from a single sample in a study of radiotherapy plus CTLA-4 blockade in lung cancer. Measured with immunoSEQ multiplex PCR; TCRdb has only the in-frame clones, and not every one. The sample has about 15,000 clones, 65% to 75% seen once. This sample comprised peripheral blood, obtained from a patient treated with radiotherapy plus ipilimumab. Source of these receptors: a human donor with non-small cell lung cancer whose response to radiotherapy plus ipilimumab could not be evaluated. Each CDR3 is given with its conserved first and last residue. A D gene is named only where the DNA matches it firmly. Where a row states a size, it is once, few, many or the class of an expanded clone; other rows omit it.

TRBJ2-3 | NA | TRBV6-5 | NA | 13 | CASRSTGTDTQYF
TRBJ2-7 | few | TRBV29-1 | NA | 16 | CSVEDRGVDYPYEQYF
TRBJ1-1 | NA | TRBV18 | NA | 13 | CASSKAGNTEAFF
TRBJ2-2 | NA | TRBV7-8 | TRBD1 | 15 | CASSTRDRATGELFF
TRBJ2-7 | NA | TRBV27 | NA | 14 | CASRQGVDRDEQYF
TRBJ2-1 | NA | TRBV5-1 | TRBD1 | 14 | CASGRDRRDNEQFF
TRBJ1-6 | once | TRBV19 | TRBD1 | 15 | CASSPRTGTNSPLHF
TRBJ1-5 | NA | TRBV18 | NA | 16 | CASSLGQLYSNQPQHF
TRBJ1-5 | NA | TRBV9 | NA | 14 | CASSPAVAGRPQHF
TRBJ1-4 | NA | TRBV29-1 | NA | 14 | CSVMGGETNEKLFF
TRBJ1-2 | NA | TRBV7-2 | TRBD1 | 16 | CASSPGQGGGVYGYTF
TRBJ1-2 | NA | TRBV4-3 | TRBD1 | 16 | CASRMTGTGSPGGYTF
TRBJ2-2 | once | TRBV13 | TRBD2 | 18 | CASSLASHLAGVTGELFF
TRBJ1-3 | NA | TRBV4-3 | TRBD1 | 17 | CASSQWTGGRAANTIYF
TRBJ2-1 | NA | TRBV7-3 | TRBD2 | 15 | CASSLNGGAHNEQFF
TRBJ1-1 | NA | TRBV30 | TRBD1 | 13 | CAWGQGMNTEAFF
TRBJ2-2 | few | TRBV19 | NA | 12 | CASRGGAGELFF
TRBJ2-7 | few | TRBV7-6 | NA | 13 | CASSLGQIYEQYF
TRBJ1-4 | NA | TRBV9 | NA | 14 | CASSVNRVSEKLFF
TRBJ2-7 | NA | TRBV5-1 | NA | 14 | CASSLWSSGYEQYF
TRBJ2-5 | NA | TRBV6-1 | TRBD2 | 16 | CASSVLRLARQETQYF
TRBJ2-1 | NA | TRBV7-2 | NA | 13 | CASSLLGAHEQFF
TRBJ2-7 | NA | TRBV7-3 | TRBD2 | 15 | CASSGSGGSSYEQYF
TRBJ2-3 | NA | TRBV10-1 | TRBD2 | 17 | CASSEASGGLSTDTQYF
TRBJ1-2 | NA | TRBV10-2 | NA | 13 | CASMADTGDGYTF
TRBJ1-4 | NA | TRBV6-1 | NA | 16 | CASSEQTGTRFEKLFF
TRBJ1-4 | NA | TRBV19 | NA | 15 | CASSNHRDEGEKLFF
TRBJ2-2 | NA | TRBV7-2 | NA | 14 | CASTLRVGTGELFF
TRBJ2-2 | NA | TRBV19 | NA | 16 | CASNSRGFFGTGELFF
TRBJ2-3 | NA | TRBV7-2 | TRBD2 | 18 | CASSFSFTSGASADTQYF
TRBJ2-7 | NA | TRBV5-1 | NA | 14 | CVSSLWSSGYEQYF
TRBJ1-1 | NA | TRBV21-1 | NA | 15 | CASSEGQGNSPEAFF
TRBJ1-5 | NA | TRBV19 | TRBD1 | 13 | CASGTARNQPQHF
TRBJ2-3 | NA | TRBV5-1 | TRBD2 | 15 | CASRITSGDTDTQYF
TRBJ1-4 | NA | TRBV30 | NA | 13 | CAWSVGRAEKLFF
TRBJ2-6 | NA | TRBV10-3 | NA | 15 | CAISEAETSGNVLTF
TRBJ2-5 | NA | TRBV5-5 | TRBD2 | 14 | CASSGAGTSETQYF
TRBJ2-2 | NA | TRBV30 | NA | 13 | CAWSVQGTGELFF
TRBJ1-6 | NA | TRBV2 | TRBD1 | 13 | CASNEGAVSPLHF
TRBJ1-2 | NA | TRBV30 | TRBD1 | 13 | CAWSETGGSGYTF
TRBJ2-1 | NA | TRBV5-1 | NA | 13 | CASKVQGTGEQFF
TRBJ2-5 | NA | TRBV9 | NA | 15 | CASSVAGSRQETQYF
TRBJ2-5 | NA | TRBV5-1 | NA | 16 | CASSPGKAAPGETQYF
TRBJ2-2 | few | TRBV19 | TRBD2 | 14 | CASSIGGGTGELFF
TRBJ2-6 | NA | TRBV25-1 | TRBD1 | 18 | CASSARTGEKSGANVLTF
TRBJ1-2 | NA | TRBV16 | NA | 14 | CASSQSGTNYGYTF
TRBJ2-3 | NA | TRBV5-1 | NA | 19 | CASSSTPGSAGRSPDTQYF
TRBJ1-4 | NA | TRBV23-1 | NA | 16 | CASKEGSNSTNEKLFF
TRBJ2-7 | once | TRBV1 | NA | 11 | CTSSQGVEQYF
TRBJ2-5 | NA | TRBV30 | TRBD2 | 15 | CAWSVGRGGVETQYF
TRBJ2-3 | NA | TRBV7-2 | NA | 15 | CASRPGLSTTDTQYF
TRBJ2-2 | NA | TRBV7-2 | NA | 15 | CASSFQGVNTGELFF
TRBJ1-1 | NA | TRBV5-1 | NA | 14 | CASSFWDYNTEAFF
TRBJ1-3 | NA | TRBV5-5 | NA | 15 | CASSLFSEGGNTIYF
TRBJ2-2 | NA | TRBV7-2 | NA | 16 | CASSLIELLNTGELFF